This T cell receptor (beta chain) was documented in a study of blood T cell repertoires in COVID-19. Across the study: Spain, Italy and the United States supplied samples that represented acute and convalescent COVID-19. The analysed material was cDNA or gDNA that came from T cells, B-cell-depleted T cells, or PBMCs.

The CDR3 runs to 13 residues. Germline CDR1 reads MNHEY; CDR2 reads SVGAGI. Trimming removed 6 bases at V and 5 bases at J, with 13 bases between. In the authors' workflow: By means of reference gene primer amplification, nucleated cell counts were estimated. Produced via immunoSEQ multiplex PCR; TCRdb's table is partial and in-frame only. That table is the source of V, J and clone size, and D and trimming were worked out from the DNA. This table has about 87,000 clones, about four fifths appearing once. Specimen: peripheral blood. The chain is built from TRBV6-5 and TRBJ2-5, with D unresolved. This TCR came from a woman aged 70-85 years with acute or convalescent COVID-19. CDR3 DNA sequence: TGTGCCAGCAGCCCCGAACAGTCGGAGACCCAGTACTTC. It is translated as CASSPEQSETQYF.